What follows describes a single TCR beta chain. Its target is not known. This specimen belongs to a study of response to subunit inactivated influenza vaccine. Findings and limits, study-wide: Authors suggested each seasonal influenza vaccination recruits few new T cells.

MiXCR, run by TCRdb on the RT-PCR reads, gives a single entry per CDR3 protein. The table lists around 790,000 distinct CDR3 sequences, about 20% of them singletons, with 10% to 13% in the top ten. The V and J ends lost 8 bases and 1 base respectively, with 14 bases between them. Germline CDR1 is MNHEY and CDR2 is SVGEGT. CDR3 length: 15 residues. This specimen was PBMCs from blood, taken roughly 5 days after vaccination. This TCR was recovered from a man aged 45 to 65 who received an inactivated influenza vaccine. The chain uses TRBV6-2 or TRBV6-3 and TRBJ2-2; perhaps TRBD1 as D (5 bases). The CDR3 region has the DNA TGTGCCAGCCGCTTTGGGCAGGGGAACACCGGGGAGCTGTTTTTT. Residues: CASRFGQGNTGELFF.